This T cell receptor beta chain was identified during a study of shared clonotypes between healthy human individuals. General study results and limits: Generation probabilities of non-shared clonotypes were lower (relative to those shared by all four donors). Roughly 5% of naive CD4 clonotypes were shared across a few donors. Naive subsets tended to show greater estimated richness than memory subsets.

Only in-frame clones appear in the TCRdb table, and some are missing; sequencing was by immunoSEQ multiplex PCR. The sample yields about 2.3 million clones, 90% to 95% seen once. With respect to this clone: Its specificity is not known.

The CDR3 length is 13 residues. Trimming removed 9 bases from V and 8 bases from J, with 16 bases in between. The V gene's germline CDR1 is LNHDA and CDR2 SQIVND (reference sequence). Source material: naive CD4+ T cells from PBMCs. The subset here: CD45RA+ positively selected. The TCR was taken from a man between 18 and 35 years old in good health. Some clones in this sample may be carry-over from other donors' samples. This chain links TRBV19 with TRBJ1-4; D gene uncertain. The CDR3 protein is CASNGSNKEKLFF. DNA of the CDR3: TGTGCCAGCAACGGGTCTAACAAGGAAAAACTGTTTTTT.